Listed here are 3 T cell receptor beta chains from one sample, sequenced in a study of identical twins. One entry per CDR3 protein, called by TCRdb with MiXCR from the 5' RACE reads. The sample records around 230,000 distinct CDR3 sequences, 6.5% to 8% being singletons. These data also formed part of another study, on T cells expressing NK-cell markers.

The sample comprised CD8+ T cells sorted from blood. These receptors were obtained from a woman younger than 30 in good health.

The chain joins TRBV11-2 to TRBJ2-7; 12 bases line up with TRBD1. The germline V gene encodes CDR1 SGHAT and CDR2 FQNNGV. Trimming cost V 3 bases and J 5 bases; bases outside gene matches: 5. The CDR3 length is 15 residues. CDR3 sequence: CASSFRDRGRDEQYF. The CDR3 nucleotides are TGTGCCAGCAGCTTCCGGGACAGGGGGCGCGACGAGCAGTACTTC.

The rearrangement uses TRBV25-1 and TRBJ1-5; D is perhaps TRBD1 (6 bases). Per the germline V gene, CDR1 is MGHDK and CDR2 is SYGVNS. The V gene lost 3 bases and the J gene lost 2 bases, with 8 bases spanning the gap. The CDR3 consists of 14 residues. In DNA form, the CDR3 reads TGTGCCAGCAGTGAGGGGGCAGGCAATCAGCCCCAGCATTTT. This gives the protein CASSEGAGNQPQHF.

V and J are TRBV3-1 and TRBJ1-5, with a possible D match to TRBD1 (5 bases). CDR1 LGHDT and CDR2 YNNKEL come from the germline V gene (reference sequence). V was shortened by 3 bases and J by 7 bases, with 16 bases between the two germline ends. CDR3 length: 15 residues. CDR3 sequence (DNA): TGTGCCAGCAGCCACCTACCGGGGGATAGGCAGCCCCAGCATTTT. This encodes CASSHLPGDRQPQHF.